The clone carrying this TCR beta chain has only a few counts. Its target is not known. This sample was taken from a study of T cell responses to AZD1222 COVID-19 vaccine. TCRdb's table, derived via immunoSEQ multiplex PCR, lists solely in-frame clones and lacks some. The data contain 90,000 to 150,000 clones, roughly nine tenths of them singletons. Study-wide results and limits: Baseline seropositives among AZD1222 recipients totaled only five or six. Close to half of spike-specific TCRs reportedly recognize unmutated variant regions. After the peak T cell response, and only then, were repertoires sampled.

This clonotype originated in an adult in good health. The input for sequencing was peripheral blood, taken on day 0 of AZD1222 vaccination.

The CDR3 DNA sequence: TGTGCCAGCAGTGAAGGGGGGCTTACCCATTTT. Translating it yields CASSEGGLTHF. The chain uses TRBV2 and TRBJ1-5; possible D gene TRBD1, 6 bases. The length of the CDR3 is 11 residues. Looked up from germline, CDR1 is SNHLY and CDR2 is FYNNEI. Between the trimmed V and J ends, which lost 1 base and 16 bases, there was a span of 11 bases.